A single sample gave rise to the 24 T cell receptor beta chains below, sequenced in a study of OX40 agonist ivuxolimab in advanced cancers. This table comes from immunoSEQ multiplex PCR, and its TCRdb copy is limited to in-frame clones, with some not included. The table lists under 100,000 clones, around nine tenths of them singletons. The source material was CD4+ or CD8+ T cells sorted from blood, sampled in a trial of the OX40 agonist ivuxolimab. The receptors were sampled from an adult with an advanced solid tumor such as melanoma, head and neck, liver or kidney cancer.

The V gene is TRBV4-2, the J gene TRBJ2-1, with D possibly being TRBD2 (6 bases). Trimming left V 0 bases short and J 2 bases short, with 20 bases between. There are 19 residues in the CDR3. The germline gives CDR1 LGHNA, CDR2 YNFKEQ. The CDR3 bases are TGTGCCAGCAGCCAAGATCCCTCCTTTAGCGGCTCAACCTACAATGAGCAGTTCTTC. Its protein is CASSQDPSFSGSTYNEQFF.

V is TRBV5-4 and J is TRBJ2-7; D is ambiguous. V lost 2 bases to trimming and J lost 5 bases, with 11 bases between them. This CDR3 is built from 13 residues. Germline V gene data show CDR1 as SGHNT and CDR2 as YYREEE (reference sequence). CDR3 bases: TGTGCCAGCAGCTTTGACCGATGGAACGAGCAGTACTTC. This translates into CASSFDRWNEQYF.

The rearrangement uses TRBV25-1 and TRBJ2-2; D remains unclear. Trimming shortened V by 4 bases and J by 3 bases, and 6 bases separated the two germline ends. Looked up from germline, CDR1 is MGHDK and CDR2 is SYGVNS. The CDR3 is 13 residues long. CDR3 nucleotides: TGTGCCAGCAGTGGGCTATACACCGGGGAGCTGTTTTTT. Protein sequence: CASSGLYTGELFF.

V gene TRBV9 combines with J gene TRBJ1-2; tentatively, D is TRBD1 (5 bases). Germline values: CDR1 SGDLS, CDR2 YYNGEE. Trimming took 1 base from V and 6 from J, leaving 13 bases between them. This CDR3 spans 14 amino acids. This CDR3 reads CASSVRGGGDGYTF. DNA for the CDR3: TGTGCCAGCAGCGTAAGAGGCGGGGGTGATGGCTACACCTTC.

This clone was picked up many times. The gene calls are TRBV6-5 and TRBJ2-7; D perhaps matches TRBD2 (6 bases). Per the germline V gene, CDR1 is MNHEY and CDR2 is SVGAGI. V lost 6 bases to trimming and J lost 6 bases, with 18 bases between them. The CDR3 spans 14 residues. Here the CDR3 reads CASRKDGPGSEQYF. CDR3 coding DNA: TGTGCCAGCAGGAAAGACGGCCCCGGGAGCGAGCAGTACTTC.

This chain connects TRBV6-5 to TRBJ1-2; a possible D gene is TRBD1 (5 bases). V was cut by 8 bases and J by 3 bases, with 10 bases left in between. This CDR3 has 12 amino acids. The germline gives CDR1 MNHEY, CDR2 SVGAGI. The CDR3 nucleotides read TGTGCCAGCGCCGACAGCCACTATGGCTACACCTTC. Residues: CASADSHYGYTF.

V and J are TRBV10-3 and TRBJ2-5; 8 bases are a match to TRBD1. CDR1 is ENHRY, CDR2 SYGVKD, per germline. V lost 4 bases and J lost 4; bases outside the gene matches: 2. The CDR3 consists of 13 residues. CDR3 in amino acids: CAISGDRGETQYF. DNA for the CDR3: TGTGCCATCAGTGGAGACAGGGGAGAGACCCAGTACTTC.

This clone was counted a single time. V is TRBV30 and J is TRBJ2-5; TRBD2 might be the D (6 bases). Germline assignment: CDR1 GTSNPN and CDR2 SVGIG (reference sequence). V was pared by 5 bases and J by 1 base, with 11 bases between. The CDR3 totals 13 residues. CDR3 in DNA: TGTGCCTGGGGCGGGGCTCTCCAAGAGACCCAGTACTTC. Its protein product is CAWGGALQETQYF.

The J gene is TRBJ1-2, the V gene TRBV10-3; D perhaps matches TRBD1 (5 bases). The CDR3 sequence is 14 residues long. Trimming left V 10 bases short and J 2 bases short, with 17 bases between. Looked up from germline, CDR1 is ENHRY and CDR2 is SYGVKD. The CDR3 spells CATTGDLTNYGYTF. The DNA for the CDR3 is TGTGCCACAACCGGGGACCTGACCAACTATGGCTACACCTTC.

The rearrangement uses TRBV7-9 and TRBJ2-2, with D maybe TRBD2 (5 bases). The V end was cut by 5 bases, the J end by 1 base, with 11 bases between. From germline, CDR1 is SEHNR and CDR2 FQNEAQ (reference sequence). This CDR3 has 15 residues. The CDR3 sequence: CASSTGEGNTGELFF. The CDR3 DNA reads as TGTGCCAGCAGCACCGGAGAGGGGAACACCGGGGAGCTGTTTTTT.

The chain combines TRBV2 with TRBJ2-3; TRBD2 matches 8 bases. Losses at the gene ends were 5 bases for V and 7 bases for J; bases not matched to a gene: 11. There are 15 residues in the CDR3. CDR1 is SNHLY, CDR2 FYNNEI, per germline. The CDR3 nucleotides read TGTGCCAGCAGTATGGGACTAGGGCCGTTATATACGCAGTATTTT. Amino acid sequence: CASSMGLGPLYTQYF.

The genes are TRBV9 and TRBJ2-7; D not certain. Germline V lookup: CDR1 SGDLS, CDR2 YYNGEE. Trimming left V 0 bases short and J 1 base short, with 8 bases between. The CDR3 is 14 residues long. The CDR3 loop is CASSVDQDSYEQYF. For the CDR3, the DNA is TGTGCCAGCAGCGTAGATCAGGATTCCTACGAGCAGTACTTC.

This clone has a single count. The genes are TRBV29-1 and TRBJ1-2, with 9 bases identical to TRBD1. Germline V lookup: CDR1 SQVTM, CDR2 ANQGSEA. This CDR3 is 14 amino acids long. The trim removed 7 bases at V and 1 base at J, leaving 7 bases unmatched. The CDR3 nucleotides are TGCAGCGCGACTACAGGGGGCGGTAACTATGGCTACACCTTC. Its translation: CSATTGGGNYGYTF.

The genes are TRBV27 and TRBJ1-5, with TRBD1 as a possible D gene (6 bases). Trimming cost V 6 bases and J 0 bases, with 9 bases left between them. CDR1 is MNHEY, CDR2 SMNVEV, per germline (reference sequence). The CDR3 has 14 amino acids. CDR3: CASRQGYSNQPQHF. For the CDR3, the DNA is TGTGCCAGCAGACAGGGATATAGCAATCAGCCCCAGCATTTT.

The chain is built from TRBV19 and TRBJ1-5; TRBD1 agrees at 7 bases. V lost 5 bases and J lost 2; bases outside the gene matches: 9. This CDR3 contains 16 residues. Germline CDR1 is LNHDA and CDR2 is SQIVND (reference sequence). The CDR3 region has the DNA TGTGCCAGTAGTGTAACAGGGGCTCGAGGCAATCAGCCCCAGCATTTT. Its protein product is CASSVTGARGNQPQHF. Drawing the rest from reference TRBV19 and TRBJ1-5, the complete variable domain is DGGITQSPKYLFRKEGQNVTLSCEQNLNHDAMYWYRQDPGQGLRLIYYSQIVNDFQKGDIAEGYSVSREKKESFPLTVTSAQKNPTAFYLCASSVTGARGNQPQHFGDGTRLSIL.

J is TRBJ1-6 and V is TRBV5-6, with TRBD1 matching over 7 bases. Trimming took 4 bases from V and 7 from J; bases not matched to a gene: 8. CDR3 length equals 15 residues. CDR1 is SGHDT, CDR2 YYEEEE, per germline. CDR3 bases: TGTGCCAGCAGCCTTCACACAGGGGAGAATTCACCCCTCCACTTT. Its translation: CASSLHTGENSPLHF.

This chain connects TRBV11-3 to TRBJ2-3, with a weak D call TRBD1 (5 bases). The CDR3 consists of 15 residues. CDR1 is SGHNT and CDR2 is YENEEA in the germline V gene. Deletions cut 6 bases from V and 0 bases from J, with 13 bases between. CDR3 amino acids: CASSSRASSTDTQYF. The CDR3 DNA follows: TGTGCCAGCAGTTCCAGGGCCTCTAGCACAGATACGCAGTATTTT.

In its sample, this clone was seen once. As DNA, the CDR3 is TGTGCCAGCAGTGAGACGAGCCTCTCCTACGAGCAGTACTTC. It codes for CASSETSLSYEQYF. This sequence joins TRBV6-7 and TRBJ2-7; unclear D gene. TRBV6-7 falls under the ORF class, with uncertain function. The CDR3 has 14 amino acids. V shed 5 bases and J shed 0 bases, with 11 bases lying between them.

The gene calls are TRBV27 and TRBJ2-3, with D perhaps matching TRBD2 (5 bases). V was cut by 7 bases and J by 0 bases, with 20 bases left in between. The CDR3 runs 17 residues. Germline CDR1 and CDR2: MNHEY and SMNVEV (reference sequence). The CDR3: CASMRVPPSVSTDTQYF. CDR3 bases: TGTGCCAGCATGAGGGTGCCTCCTAGTGTTAGCACAGATACGCAGTATTTT.

The V and J genes are TRBV2 and TRBJ2-7; 9 bases are a match to TRBD1. This CDR3 spans 12 amino acids. V was clipped by 7 bases and J by 6 bases; unmatched bases: 4. In germline, CDR1 is SNHLY, CDR2 FYNNEI. This chain's CDR3 is CASTRTGAEQYF. The DNA of the CDR3 is TGTGCCAGCACCCGGACAGGGGCCGAGCAGTACTTC. Combining the CDR3 with reference TRBV2 and TRBJ2-7 gives the whole variable domain EPEVTQTPSHQVTQMGQEVILRCVPISNHLYFYWYRQILGQKVEFLVSFYNNEISEKSEIFDDQFSVERPDGSNFTLKIRSTKLEDSAMYFCASTRTGAEQYFGPGTRLTVT.

V usage is TRBV2 and J usage is TRBJ2-7, with 8 bases lining up with TRBD2. The CDR3 is 12 residues long. The germline gives CDR1 SNHLY, CDR2 FYNNEI. The CDR3 region has the DNA TGTACAACCCGGGGGGGCTCCTACGAGCAGTACTTC. Translation: CTTRGGSYEQYF.

The rearrangement uses TRBV11-2 and TRBJ2-3; D might be TRBD1 or TRBD2, each matching 6 bases. V lost 2 bases, J lost 6 bases, and 18 bases lay in between. The CDR3 contains 16 residues. Germline V lookup: CDR1 SGHAT, CDR2 FQNNGV. In nucleotides, the CDR3 is TGTGCCAGCAGCTTAAGTATCTCTGGGGGGCGCGATACGCAGTATTTT. Its translation is CASSLSISGGRDTQYF.

CDR3 amino acids: CASSLLGQGNSPLHF. CDR3 nucleotide sequence: TGTGCCAGCAGCTTACTGGGACAGGGGAACTCACCCCTCCACTTT. The V call is TRBV11-1, the J call TRBJ1-6; 10 bases map to TRBD1. Looked up from germline, CDR1 is SGHAT and CDR2 is FQDESV (reference sequence). The V gene end was trimmed by 2 bases and the J gene end by 10 bases; junction bases not matched to a gene: 5. The CDR3 loop spans 15 amino acids.

This chain links TRBV30 with TRBJ1-6; possible D gene TRBD1, 6 bases. Trimming cost V 1 base and J 0 bases, with 16 bases left between them. The CDR3 is 18 residues long. Germline V gene sequence: CDR1 GTSNPN, CDR2 SVGIG (reference sequence). The CDR3 bases are TGTGCCTGGAGTGGGGGGCAACTTCACAGCTCCTATAATTCACCCCTCCACTTT. Amino acid sequence: CAWSGGQLHSSYNSPLHF.